The 22 T cell receptor beta chains presented below share a single source sample, sequenced in a study of cytomegalovirus exposure and HLA in healthy donors. The primer mix had 60 Vbeta and 13 Jbeta primers. Assay: immunoSEQ multiplex PCR; the TCRdb copy retains only in-frame clones and omits some. The table lists around 150,000 clones, approximately 73% of them singletons. Sequenced: PBMCs. The receptors come from a human donor in good health.

J is TRBJ1-3 and V is TRBV1. TRBV1 is a documented pseudogene. CDR3 length: 14 amino acids. CDR3 sequence: CTSRLRVSGNTIYF. CDR3 nucleotides: TGCACCAGCAGACTGAGGGTAAGTGGAAACACCATATATTTT.

The J gene is TRBJ2-5, the V gene TRBV5-4, with D perhaps matching TRBD2 (5 bases). CDR3 length: 14 amino acids. CDR1 is SGHNT and CDR2 is YYREEE in the germline V gene (reference sequence). Trimming stripped 5 bases from V and 5 bases from J, with 16 bases between. CDR3 sequence (DNA): TGTGCCAGCAGTCGAGAGCGGAACCGGGAGACCCAGTACTTC. Its protein product is CASSRERNRETQYF.

This clone was seen a handful of times. The rearrangement uses TRBV30 and TRBJ2-1; 12 bases agree with TRBD1. V trimming: 2 bases; J trimming: 6 bases; junction bases outside the gene matches: 5. Germline values: CDR1 GTSNPN, CDR2 SVGIG (reference sequence). CDR3 length: 15 residues. CDR3 DNA: TGTGCCTGGAGTTCGGGACAGGGGGCCTTCAATGAGCAGTTCTTC. Protein: CAWSSGQGAFNEQFF.

In this sample, this clone turned up a few times. The CDR3 DNA follows: TGCGCCAGCAGCTTGGCGGCTGGGCCCCGCGGGGAGCTGTTTTTT. This sequence encodes CASSLAAGPRGELFF. The chain uses TRBV5-1 and TRBJ2-2; no definite D call. V dropped 0 bases and J dropped 7 bases, with 13 bases sitting between them. Germline CDR1 is SGHRS and CDR2 is YFSETQ. CDR3 length: 15 amino acids.

This clone has just one count. This chain links TRBV4-1 with TRBJ1-2; the D gene is possibly TRBD1 (6 bases). Germline-derived CDR1 and CDR2 are MGHRA and YSYEKL. Trimming cost V 4 bases and J 4 bases, with 16 bases left between them. There are 15 residues in the CDR3. The CDR3 DNA sequence: TGCGCCAGCAGCCCCGTACAGACAGGAGTCTATGGCTACACCTTC. This gives the protein CASSPVQTGVYGYTF.

V gene TRBV7-9 combines with J gene TRBJ1-1, with a weak D call TRBD1 (5 bases). The CDR3 covers 15 residues. The germline V gene has CDR1 SEHNR and CDR2 FQNEAQ (reference sequence). V dropped 0 bases and J dropped 3 bases, with 11 bases sitting between them. CDR3 bases: TGTGCCAGCAGCTTAGCCCAGGGTTGGTACACTGAAGCTTTCTTT. This translates into CASSLAQGWYTEAFF.

The chain uses TRBV15 and TRBJ2-7; 7 bases align to TRBD1. The length of the CDR3 is 14 residues. Germline V CDR1 and CDR2: LNHNV, YYDKDF (reference sequence). Trimming removed 0 bases from V and 3 bases from J; junction bases left unmatched: 2. The CDR3 bases are TGTGCCACCAGCAGAGAGGCAGGGGGCTACGAGCAGTACTTC. Protein sequence: CATSREAGGYEQYF.

This clone was recorded a few times. The chain links TRBV7-3 to TRBJ1-1; D not certain. Looked up from germline, CDR1 is SGHTA and CDR2 is FQGTGA. This CDR3 has 13 residues. With 5 bases removed from V and 5 bases from J, the gap between germline ends came to 12 bases. The DNA of the CDR3 is TGTGCCAGCAGCAGGGAGAGAGGAACTGAAGCTTTCTTT. It yields the protein CASSRERGTEAFF.

This clone was detected only a few times. The chain is built from TRBV5-1 and TRBJ1-3, with TRBD1 identical over 7 bases. The CDR3 consists of 14 residues. After removal of 4 bases from V and 0 bases from J, the junction contained 1 base not matched to a gene. The germline CDR1 and CDR2 sequences are SGHRS and YFSETQ. Here the CDR3 reads CASSPGGSGNTIYF. Here the CDR3 DNA reads TGCGCCAGCAGCCCAGGGGGCTCTGGAAACACCATATATTTT.

The CDR3 DNA reads as TGTGCCAGCAGCGTAGCGGGGTCCCTCTACGAGCAGTACTTC. Encoded protein: CASSVAGSLYEQYF. V usage is TRBV9 and J usage is TRBJ2-7, with D perhaps TRBD2 (5 bases). The CDR3 contains 14 residues. Per germline, CDR1 SGDLS and CDR2 YYNGEE. The V end was cut by 0 bases, the J end by 3 bases, with 10 bases between.

The CDR3 sequence: CASSFQGNEKLFF. The CDR3, as DNA: TGTGCCAGCAGCTTCCAGGGGAATGAAAAACTGTTTTTT. The rearrangement joins TRBV13 to TRBJ1-4; D is perhaps TRBD1 (6 bases). The germline V gene has CDR1 PRHDT and CDR2 FYEKMQ (reference sequence). Deletions cut 3 bases from V and 5 bases from J, with 7 bases between. The CDR3 is 13 residues long.

The V call is TRBV5-1, the J call TRBJ1-4; TRBD1 is a possible D gene (5 bases). The V gene lost 0 bases and the J gene lost 5 bases, with 17 bases spanning the gap. CDR3 length equals 17 residues. Germline V gene lookup returns CDR1 SGHRS and CDR2 YFSETQ. CDR3 residues: CASSLEGGGRGNEKLFF. CDR3 nucleotide sequence: TGCGCCAGCAGCTTGGAAGGCGGGGGACGTGGAAATGAAAAACTGTTTTTT. Full variable domain (remainder filled in from reference TRBV5-1 and TRBJ1-4): KAGVTQTPRYLIKTRGQQVTLSCSPISGHRSVSWYQQTPGQGLQFLFEYFSETQRNKGNFPGRFSGRQFSNSRSEMNVSTLELGDSALYLCASSLEGGGRGNEKLFFGSGTQLSVL.

V is TRBV7-9 and J is TRBJ1-2; 8 nucleotides agree with TRBD1. V lost 6 bases to trimming and J lost 0 bases; unmatched junction nucleotides: 3. Germline CDR1 and CDR2: SEHNR and FQNEAQ (reference sequence). This CDR3 contains 14 residues. Here the CDR3 reads CASRQGESNYGYTF. CDR3 bases: TGTGCCAGCAGACAGGGGGAGTCTAACTATGGCTACACCTTC.

The chain combines TRBV27 with TRBJ2-1, with 7 nucleotides matching TRBD1. The CDR3 contains 14 residues. Germline CDR1 and CDR2: MNHEY and SMNVEV (reference sequence). V lost 3 bases and J lost 9; bases outside the gene matches: 8. CDR3 bases: TGTGCCAGCAGTTTCGGCCAAGGGGGCGGTGAGCAGTTCTTC. It is translated as CASSFGQGGGEQFF.

The gene calls are TRBV18 and TRBJ2-3; 10 nucleotides match TRBD1. The CDR3 is made up of 17 amino acids. Looked up from germline, CDR1 is KGHSH and CDR2 is LQKENI. Trimming cost V 0 bases and J 0 bases; bases outside gene matches: 3. The CDR3 region has the DNA TGTGCCAGCTCACCACCGGTGGGACAGGGGAGCACAGATACGCAGTATTTT. This sequence encodes CASSPPVGQGSTDTQYF.

This chain links TRBV19 with TRBJ1-3, with 9 bases matching TRBD1. In germline, CDR1 is LNHDA, CDR2 SQIVND (reference sequence). This CDR3 comprises 15 residues. The trim removed 4 bases at V and 7 bases at J, leaving 8 bases unmatched. DNA for the CDR3: TGTGCCAGTAGTACCGGGACAGGGAATACCAACACCATATATTTT. Amino acid sequence: CASSTGTGNTNTIYF.

This chain joins TRBV5-4 and TRBJ2-1; TRBD1 might be the D (6 bases). This CDR3 is 13 amino acids long. V was pared by 2 bases and J by 6 bases, with 9 bases between. Per the germline V gene, CDR1 is SGHNT and CDR2 is YYREEE (reference sequence). This CDR3 is CASSLFRGNEQFF. Written as DNA, the CDR3 is TGTGCCAGCAGCTTATTCAGGGGCAATGAGCAGTTCTTC.

The CDR3 here is CASSWTQQETQYF. CDR3 in DNA: TGTGCCAGCAGCTGGACTCAACAAGAGACCCAGTACTTC. This chain links TRBV7-3 with TRBJ2-5; D might be TRBD2 (5 bases). The germline CDR1 and CDR2 sequences are SGHTA and FQGTGA. The CDR3 length is 13 residues. The V end lost 4 bases, the J end lost 2 bases, and 8 bases lay between the germline ends.

The chain uses TRBV6-5 and TRBJ2-1; D perhaps matches TRBD2 (6 bases). Germline loops: CDR1 MNHEY, CDR2 SVGAGI. CDR3 size: 12 residues. Between the trimmed V and J ends, which lost 6 bases and 7 bases, there was a span of 10 bases. The CDR3 loop is CASRKGTNEQFF. In DNA form, the CDR3 reads TGTGCCAGCAGAAAAGGGACTAATGAGCAGTTCTTC.

The chain uses TRBV2 and TRBJ2-2; TRBD1 matches 10 bases. The germline V gene encodes CDR1 SNHLY and CDR2 FYNNEI. This CDR3 contains 18 residues. Germline trimming cut 5 bases from V and 0 bases from J; bases unmatched to any gene: 9. The CDR3 region is CASSSDRGLGANTGELFF. CDR3 nucleotide sequence: TGTGCCAGCAGTTCTGACAGGGGGCTCGGGGCGAACACCGGGGAGCTGTTTTTT.

The chain recombines TRBV27 with TRBJ1-4, with 12 bases that match TRBD1. The J segment lost 7 bases and the V segment lost 8 bases, leaving 14 bases of the junction unmatched. Germline V gene sequence: CDR1 MNHEY, CDR2 SMNVEV (reference sequence). CDR3 length: 17 residues. The CDR3 DNA reads TGTGCCAGCCGGGGGACAGGGGGCGGTAAATTAAGTGAAAAACTGTTTTTT. This codes for CASRGTGGGKLSEKLFF.

The chain has TRBV5-6 and TRBJ2-7; 9 bases are a match to TRBD1. CDR3 length: 14 amino acids. From germline, CDR1 is SGHDT and CDR2 YYEEEE. With 3 bases clipped from V and 1 base from J, the junction kept 2 bases outside the gene matches. CDR3 in amino acids: CASSSGQGSYEQYF. CDR3 in DNA: TGTGCCAGCAGCTCCGGACAGGGGTCCTACGAGCAGTACTTC.